This T cell receptor (beta chain) was sequenced during a study of radiotherapy plus CTLA-4 blockade in lung cancer (dated by TCRdb to the late 2010s). Regarding the complete study: Objective responses were observed in 18% of enrolled patients, and disease control was achieved in about 32%.

The library relied on the immunoSEQ multiplex PCR assay. Here the immuneACCESS table is served through TCRdb, limited to in-frame sequences with V and J called. Missing clones are a known gap in these copies; in checked studies unresolved V genes cover under half, and the rest lacks a known reason. This sample lists tens of thousands of clones; approximately 79% were detected once. Roughly 10% of the sample is taken by the ten largest. The full study reports these points: Early dynamic changes in blood T cell clones, together with increased serum interferon-beta after radiation, were reported as the strongest predictors of response. After treatment with radiotherapy and ipilimumab, TCR clones that originated in tumors expanded in peripheral blood.

The study evaluated CTLA-4 blockade (ipilimumab) given together with focal radiation therapy in patients who had chemo-refractory metastatic non-small-cell lung cancer. The CDR3 starts with the cysteine, ends with the phenylalanine, and has 17 residues. CDR3 DNA only is kept here, 51 bases in frame from base 1. The V and J ends are trimmed by 0 bases and 4 bases, leaving 16 bases between them. The germline V gene gives CDR1 as MGHRA and CDR2 as YSYEKL. On this clone itself: The antigen it binds to is not known. There are no base qualities to consult, and no much larger clone falls within one base.

Sequencing was performed on peripheral blood, taken from a patient treated with radiotherapy plus ipilimumab. This chain joins TRBV4-1 to TRBJ1-5; the D gene cannot be named for sure. This sequence was found in a human donor with non-small cell lung cancer who had stable disease on radiotherapy plus ipilimumab. The nucleotide sequence is TGCGCCAGCAGCCAAGAGGGTGGTGGGCTAGGAAATCAGCCCCAGCATTTT. This sequence encodes CASSQEGGGLGNQPQHF.